This T cell receptor beta chain was captured in a study of monozygotic twins with inflammatory bowel disease. This CDR3 has 13 residues. Per the germline V gene, CDR1 is DFQATT and CDR2 is SNEGSKA (reference sequence). TCRdb reprocessed the 5' RACE reads, with one entry per CDR3 protein and no DNA. The table lists under 350,000 distinct CDR3 sequences. The sequence was obtained from a human donor with ulcerative colitis or Crohn's disease, or a healthy co-twin of an affected twin (not recorded which). Sequencing was carried out using blood. This sequence joins TRBV20-1 and TRBJ1-2. CDR3 protein: CSARNQESNGHTF.